What follows are 21 T cell receptor beta chains derived from one specimen sequenced in a study of Ad26.COV2.S vaccination and SARS-CoV-2 variants. Noted treatment: around 19 received Ad26.COV2.S at low or high dose, single or two shots; 5 received placebo; per-sample allocation not given. The study sampled participants on day 63 after the first vaccine or placebo injection. Here immunoSEQ multiplex PCR was the method, and the copy in TCRdb shows in-frame clones only, minus some. The table records hundreds of thousands of clones, 88% of them present only once. The sequences come from peripheral blood, collected in a trial of Ad26.COV2.S vaccine versus placebo. The receptors come from a person aged 18-60 years who received the Ad26.COV2.S COVID-19 vaccine or a placebo.

This clone has more than one count but fewer than ten. This chain links TRBV5-1 with TRBJ2-7; D is unclear. The V and J ends lost 4 bases and 3 bases respectively, with 14 bases between them. Germline CDR1 SGHRS, CDR2 YFSETQ. The CDR3 spans 14 residues. The CDR3 reads CASSVSPEGYEQYF. In nucleotides, the CDR3 is TGCGCCAGCAGCGTCAGTCCGGAAGGCTACGAGCAGTACTTC.

The chain joins TRBV4-1 to TRBJ1-6, with TRBD1 as a possible D gene (6 bases). CDR1 is MGHRA, CDR2 YSYEKL, per germline. The CDR3 has 16 amino acids. The ends were cut back, 1 base at V and 7 bases at J, with 14 bases in the middle. The CDR3 reads CASSQGSGTRNSPLHF. As DNA, the CDR3 is TGCGCCAGCAGCCAAGGATCCGGGACACGAAATTCACCCCTCCACTTT.

This chain joins TRBV6-5 and TRBJ2-5; D ambiguous. CDR3 length: 15 amino acids. Germline V lookup: CDR1 MNHEY, CDR2 SVGAGI. Trimming left V 0 bases short and J 5 bases short, with 13 bases between. Here the CDR3 DNA reads TGTGCCAGCAGTTACTCTGGGGTGCCTCGGGAGACCCAGTACTTC. Translated: CASSYSGVPRETQYF.

The chain joins TRBV5-6 to TRBJ1-1; D unclear. This CDR3 is built from 12 residues. Germline V gene lookup returns CDR1 SGHDT and CDR2 YYEEEE. V dropped 0 bases and J dropped 7 bases, with 7 bases sitting between them. The CDR3, as DNA: TGTGCCAGCAGCTTGGAGACCTTTGAAGCTTTCTTT. It yields the protein CASSLETFEAFF.

The chain recombines TRBV5-8 with TRBJ2-3; TRBD2 is a possible D gene (6 bases). In germline, CDR1 is SGHTS, CDR2 YDEGEE. The length of the CDR3 is 15 residues. Trimming left V 4 bases short and J 4 bases short, with 16 bases between. CDR3 DNA: TGTGCCAGCAGCCCCGTCGGGGGAGGCGCAGATACGCAGTATTTT. It translates to CASSPVGGGADTQYF.

The chain joins TRBV5-1 to TRBJ2-7, with a weak D call TRBD1 (5 bases). The CDR3 contains 14 residues. Germline lookup yields CDR1 SGHRS and CDR2 YFSETQ. The V gene lost 0 bases and the J gene lost 4 bases, with 11 bases spanning the gap. This chain's CDR3 is CASSLDLDRYEQYF. Written as DNA, the CDR3 is TGCGCCAGCAGCTTGGACCTAGACAGATACGAGCAGTACTTC.

The gene calls are TRBV28 and TRBJ1-5; D is unclear. CDR1 is MDHEN, CDR2 SYDVKM, per germline. Trimming pared 6 bases from V and 0 bases from J, leaving 12 bases between. The CDR3 is 15 amino acids. The DNA of the CDR3 is TGTGCCAGCAGCCTAAGGAGTTATAGCAATCAGCCCCAGCATTTT. It encodes CASSLRSYSNQPQHF.

This chain links TRBV5-4 with TRBJ2-3; TRBD2 matches 7 bases. Trimming cost V 2 bases and J 2 bases; bases outside gene matches: 2. CDR1 is SGHNT and CDR2 is YYREEE in the germline V gene (reference sequence). The CDR3 is 14 amino acids. CDR3 DNA: TGTGCCAGCAGCTTTAGCGGGCCCACAGATACGCAGTATTTT. Its protein product is CASSFSGPTDTQYF.

The chain uses TRBV27 and TRBJ1-6; tentatively, D is TRBD1 (6 bases). V shed 6 bases and J shed 9 bases, with 9 bases lying between them. The germline V gene has CDR1 MNHEY and CDR2 SMNVEV (reference sequence). There are 12 residues in the CDR3. CDR3 sequence: CASRTGGSPLHF. The CDR3 coding sequence is TGTGCCAGCAGGACAGGAGGTTCACCCCTCCACTTT.

This clone has only a few counts. The V call is TRBV9, the J call TRBJ2-7; 9 bases align to TRBD2. Trimming took 0 bases from V and 6 from J; bases not matched to a gene: 10. This CDR3 is built from 16 residues. Germline V gives CDR1 SGDLS, CDR2 YYNGEE. The CDR3 loop reads CASSVEGGRALSEQYF. In nucleotides, the CDR3 is TGTGCCAGCAGCGTAGAGGGCGGGAGGGCCCTTAGCGAGCAGTACTTC.

CDR3 sequence reads: CASSVSHGSNQPQHF. The CDR3 DNA sequence: TGTGCCAGCAGCGTGTCCCACGGGAGCAATCAGCCCCAGCATTTT. The chain links TRBV7-3 to TRBJ1-5, with D unclear. V lost 5 bases, J lost 1 base, and 12 bases lay in between. Looked up from germline, CDR1 is SGHTA and CDR2 is FQGTGA. The CDR3 loop spans 15 amino acids.

The chain combines TRBV4-2 with TRBJ2-2; 7 bases align to TRBD1. Per the germline V gene, CDR1 is LGHNA and CDR2 is YNFKEQ. Unmatched junction bases numbered 8, after V lost 2 bases and J lost 2 bases. The CDR3 sequence is 17 residues long. For the CDR3, the DNA is TGTGCCAGCAGCCAACCTACCGGGACAGATAACACCGGGGAGCTGTTTTTT. This codes for CASSQPTGTDNTGELFF.

This clone was found many times. The rearrangement links TRBV7-8 to TRBJ1-2, with TRBD1 matching over 8 bases. Germline trimming cut 6 bases from V and 4 bases from J; bases unmatched to any gene: 13. This CDR3 comprises 16 residues. Per the germline V gene, CDR1 is SGHVS and CDR2 is FQNEAQ. The CDR3 nucleotides are TGTGCCAGCAGGCGCAATCAGGGGGCGGGTAGCTATGGCTACACCTTC. Translating it yields CASRRNQGAGSYGYTF.

This rearrangement joins TRBV6-1 to TRBJ1-2; tentative D call: TRBD1 (5 bases). Trimming removed 2 bases from V and 8 bases from J, with 15 bases in between. Germline loops: CDR1 MNHNS, CDR2 SASEGT. This CDR3 region has 14 residues. The CDR3 is CASSEPPGDRGYTF. In DNA, the CDR3 is TGTGCCAGCAGTGAACCCCCGGGGGATAGAGGCTACACCTTC.

The chain couples TRBV27 to TRBJ2-7; 9 positions match TRBD2. Unmatched junction bases numbered 14, after V lost 5 bases and J lost 3 bases. The CDR3 has 17 residues. Germline V gives CDR1 MNHEY, CDR2 SMNVEV (reference sequence). CDR3 nucleotides: TGTGCCAGCAGTCCGCAGGCCAGAGCGGGAGGTCGCTACGAGCAGTACTTC. Its protein product is CASSPQARAGGRYEQYF.

The genes are TRBV28 and TRBJ1-5, with 7 bases aligning to TRBD1. CDR3 length equals 17 residues. The V segment lost 3 bases and the J segment 2 bases; nucleotides outside the gene matches: 10. CDR1 is MDHEN and CDR2 is SYDVKM in the germline V gene. For the CDR3, the DNA is TGTGCCAGCAGTTTGGGACAGCCTCTCGGTGGCAATCAGCCCCAGCATTTT. Amino acid sequence: CASSLGQPLGGNQPQHF.

The chain couples TRBV19 to TRBJ1-1; 7 bases align to TRBD1. This CDR3 contains 17 residues. Looked up from germline, CDR1 is LNHDA and CDR2 is SQIVND (reference sequence). The V segment lost 7 bases and the J segment 0 bases; nucleotides outside the gene matches: 14. This chain's CDR3 is CASTRGPFYTMNTEAFF. The CDR3 region has the DNA TGTGCCAGTACTAGGGGGCCATTCTATACGATGAACACTGAAGCTTTCTTT.

The V and J genes are TRBV29-1 and TRBJ1-2; 8 bases line up with TRBD1. The CDR3 sequence is 12 residues long. Germline V lookup: CDR1 SQVTM, CDR2 ANQGSEA. Trimming took 4 bases from V and 8 from J; bases not matched to a gene: 6. The CDR3 DNA reads as TGCAGCGTTGGACGGGACAGGTTCGGCTACACCTTC. Residues: CSVGRDRFGYTF.

The table lists this clone with a count of one. This sequence joins TRBV28 and TRBJ2-7, with D possibly being TRBD1 (6 bases). The CDR3 extends over 15 amino acids. The V and J ends lost 6 bases and 6 bases respectively, with 21 bases between them. Germline CDR1 is MDHEN and CDR2 is SYDVKM. The CDR3, as DNA: TGTGCCAGCAGCGAAATACAGGGAAGCATCCGCGAGCAGTACTTC. Protein: CASSEIQGSIREQYF.

V and J are TRBV2 and TRBJ2-3, with D possibly called TRBD1 or TRBD2 (5 bases each). V lost 11 bases and J 3 bases, leaving 15 bases between the germline ends. CDR3 size: 13 residues. Per germline, CDR1 SNHLY and CDR2 FYNNEI. The CDR3 sequence: CASGTGRTDTQYF. Here the CDR3 DNA reads TGTGCCTCCGGGACGGGTAGAACAGATACGCAGTATTTT.

CDR3 bases: TGTGCAAGTCGCGCACAGGAAATCGCGATGGGCTACACCTTC. This encodes CASRAQEIAMGYTF. The chain links TRBV12-2 to TRBJ1-2; TRBD1, the D gene given by the table, was not confirmed from the DNA. TRBV12-2 is listed as a pseudogene. CDR3 size: 14 residues.